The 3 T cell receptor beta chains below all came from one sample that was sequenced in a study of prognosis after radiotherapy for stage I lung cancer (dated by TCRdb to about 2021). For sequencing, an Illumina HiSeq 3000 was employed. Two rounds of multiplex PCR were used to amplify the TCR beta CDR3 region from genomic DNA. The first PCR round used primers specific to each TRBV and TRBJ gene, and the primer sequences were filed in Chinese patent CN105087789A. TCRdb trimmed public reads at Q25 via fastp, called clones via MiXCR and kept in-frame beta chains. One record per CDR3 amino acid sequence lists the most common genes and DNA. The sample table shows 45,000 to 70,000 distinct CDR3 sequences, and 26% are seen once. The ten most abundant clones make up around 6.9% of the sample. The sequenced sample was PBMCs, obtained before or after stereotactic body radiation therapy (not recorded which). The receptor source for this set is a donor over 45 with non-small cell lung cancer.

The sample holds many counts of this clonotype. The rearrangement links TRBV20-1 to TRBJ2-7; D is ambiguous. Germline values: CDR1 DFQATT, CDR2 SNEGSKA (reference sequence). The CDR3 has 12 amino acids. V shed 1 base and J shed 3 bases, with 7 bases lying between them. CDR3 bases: TGCAGTGCTAGAGGGAGCTTCTACGAGCAGTACTTC. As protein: CSARGSFYEQYF.

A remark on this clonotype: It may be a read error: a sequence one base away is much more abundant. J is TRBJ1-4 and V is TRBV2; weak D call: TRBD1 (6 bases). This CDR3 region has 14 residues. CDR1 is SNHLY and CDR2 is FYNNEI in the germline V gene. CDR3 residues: CASSFQGHNEKLSF. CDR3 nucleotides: TGTGCCAGCTCCTTCCAGGGACATAATGAAAAACTGTCTTTT.

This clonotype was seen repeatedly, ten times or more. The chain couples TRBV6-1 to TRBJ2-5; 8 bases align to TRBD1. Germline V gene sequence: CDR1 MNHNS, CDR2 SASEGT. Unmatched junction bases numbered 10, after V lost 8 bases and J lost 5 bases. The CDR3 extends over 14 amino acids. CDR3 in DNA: TGTGCCAGCGGGACAGGCACGGCCTGGGAGACCCAGTACTTC. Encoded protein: CASGTGTAWETQYF.